Listed below are T cell receptor beta chains from one sample, sequenced in a study of patients and donors after allogeneic stem cell transplantation. MiXCR, applied by TCRdb to the RT-PCR reads, yields one record per CDR3 protein. The profile shows approximately 160,000 distinct CDR3 sequences, roughly 31% of them singletons. The specimen was blood, either unsorted or a sorted T cell fraction (not recorded which). The receptors were gathered from a human donor who was either an allogeneic HSCT recipient or a stem cell or donor lymphocyte infusion donor (not recorded which). It is not recorded whose cells these are; they may come from a transplant donor. The CDR3 runs from the conserved cysteine through the conserved F or W. D genes are given only for firm matches. Part of the rows lack a size; the others show once, few, many or a class for expanded clones.

v_call: TRBV7-2; d_call: -; clone_size: -; j_call: TRBJ1-2; cdr3_length: 14; cdr3_aa: CASSTGTNRYGYTF; cdr3_nt: TGTGCCAGCAGCACCGGGACAAATCGATATGGCTACACCTTC
v_call: TRBV19; d_call: -; clone_size: -; j_call: TRBJ2-5; cdr3_length: 13; cdr3_aa: CASTLGGSETQYF; cdr3_nt: TGTGCCAGTACCCTGGGCGGTTCCGAGACCCAGTACTTC
v_call: TRBV6-2/TRBV6-3; d_call: -; clone_size: few; j_call: TRBJ2-3; cdr3_length: 16; cdr3_aa: CASSYLTAPGADTQYF; cdr3_nt: TGTGCCAGCAGTTACCTGACAGCCCCTGGGGCAGATACGCAGTATTTT
v_call: TRBV3-1; d_call: TRBD1; clone_size: -; j_call: TRBJ1-1; cdr3_length: 15; cdr3_aa: CASSLTGAMNTEAFF; cdr3_nt: TGTGCCAGCAGCCTGACAGGGGCAATGAACACTGAAGCTTTCTTT
v_call: TRBV5-1; d_call: -; clone_size: -; j_call: TRBJ1-1; cdr3_length: 13; cdr3_aa: CASSLNGLTEAFF; cdr3_nt: TGCGCCAGCAGCCTGAATGGTTTGACTGAAGCTTTCTTT
v_call: TRBV15; d_call: -; clone_size: -; j_call: TRBJ2-7; cdr3_length: 15; cdr3_aa: CATSRDPTPSYEQYF; cdr3_nt: TGTGCCACCAGCAGAGATCCGACACCCTCCTACGAGCAGTACTTC
v_call: TRBV12-3/TRBV12-4; d_call: TRBD1; clone_size: -; j_call: TRBJ2-6; cdr3_length: 15; cdr3_aa: CASSTGVPGANVLTF; cdr3_nt: TGTGCCAGCAGCACAGGGGTACCCGGGGCCAACGTCCTGACTTTC
v_call: TRBV29-1; d_call: -; clone_size: once; j_call: TRBJ2-1; cdr3_length: 16; cdr3_aa: CSVEDWRDPPHNEQFF; cdr3_nt: TGCAGCGTTGAAGATTGGCGGGATCCCCCCCACAATGAGCAGTTCTTC
v_call: TRBV6-5; d_call: -; clone_size: -; j_call: TRBJ2-5; cdr3_length: 12; cdr3_aa: CASRGLQETQYF; cdr3_nt: TGTGCCAGCAGGGGGCTCCAAGAGACCCAGTACTTC
v_call: TRBV7-2; d_call: -; clone_size: few; j_call: TRBJ2-3; cdr3_length: 14; cdr3_aa: CASSLGQTTDTQYF; cdr3_nt: TGTGCCAGCAGCTTAGGGCAGACCACAGATACGCAGTATTTT
v_call: TRBV4-3; d_call: -; clone_size: many; j_call: TRBJ1-1; cdr3_length: 13; cdr3_aa: CASSQGGNTEAFF; cdr3_nt: TGCGCCAGCAGCCAAGGTGGTAACACTGAAGCTTTCTTT
v_call: TRBV3-1; d_call: -; clone_size: -; j_call: TRBJ2-2; cdr3_length: 14; cdr3_aa: CASRYGQSTGELFF; cdr3_nt: TGTGCCAGCAGGTACGGACAGTCCACCGGGGAGCTGTTTTTT
v_call: TRBV7-8; d_call: -; clone_size: -; j_call: TRBJ2-1; cdr3_length: 15; cdr3_aa: CASSLGAYLYNEQFF; cdr3_nt: TGTGCCAGCAGCTTAGGTGCCTACCTCTACAATGAGCAGTTCTTC
v_call: TRBV6-1; d_call: -; clone_size: few; j_call: TRBJ2-1; cdr3_length: 17; cdr3_aa: CASSEWRYVGSLNEQFF; cdr3_nt: TGTGCCAGCAGTGAATGGCGATACGTAGGCTCCCTCAATGAGCAGTTCTTC
v_call: TRBV4-1; d_call: TRBD1; clone_size: few; j_call: TRBJ1-2; cdr3_length: 14; cdr3_aa: CASKTEGQGDGYTF; cdr3_nt: TGCGCCAGCAAAACGGAGGGACAGGGAGATGGCTACACCTTC
v_call: TRBV5-1; d_call: -; clone_size: few; j_call: TRBJ1-1; cdr3_length: 16; cdr3_aa: CASIPGAGGRKTEAFF; cdr3_nt: TGCGCCAGCATCCCTGGGGCCGGGGGGAGAAAGACTGAAGCTTTCTTT
v_call: TRBV6-5; d_call: -; clone_size: few; j_call: TRBJ1-1; cdr3_length: 15; cdr3_aa: CASSYSVLGNTEAFF; cdr3_nt: TGTGCCAGCAGTTACTCTGTGCTGGGAAACACTGAAGCTTTCTTT
v_call: TRBV27; d_call: -; clone_size: few; j_call: TRBJ1-3; cdr3_length: 15; cdr3_aa: CASRQGVSSGNTIYF; cdr3_nt: TGTGCCAGCAGACAAGGGGTGTCTTCTGGAAACACCATATATTTT
v_call: TRBV28; d_call: -; clone_size: few; j_call: TRBJ1-5; cdr3_length: 12; cdr3_aa: CASRDSSRPQHF; cdr3_nt: TGTGCCAGCAGAGACAGTTCTAGGCCCCAGCATTTT
v_call: TRBV9; d_call: TRBD2; clone_size: -; j_call: TRBJ2-7; cdr3_length: 15; cdr3_aa: CASSAQGLAGPEQYF; cdr3_nt: TGTGCCAGCAGCGCCCAGGGTCTAGCGGGACCCGAGCAGTACTTC
v_call: TRBV3-1; d_call: -; clone_size: -; j_call: TRBJ2-3; cdr3_length: 14; cdr3_aa: CASSLGVGGDTQYF; cdr3_nt: TGTGCCAGCAGCCTCGGCGTGGGCGGAGATACGCAGTATTTT
v_call: TRBV9; d_call: -; clone_size: few; j_call: TRBJ2-3; cdr3_length: 14; cdr3_aa: CASSETPGTDTQYF; cdr3_nt: TGTGCCAGCAGCGAGACGCCTGGGACAGATACGCAGTATTTT
v_call: TRBV7-9; d_call: -; clone_size: -; j_call: TRBJ1-2; cdr3_length: 12; cdr3_aa: CASSTHSSGYTF; cdr3_nt: TGTGCCAGCAGCACCCACAGTTCTGGCTACACCTTC
v_call: TRBV27; d_call: -; clone_size: -; j_call: TRBJ1-6; cdr3_length: 13; cdr3_aa: CASSFVVNSPLHF; cdr3_nt: TGTGCCAGCAGTTTTGTAGTCAATTCACCCCTCCACTTT
v_call: TRBV6-2/TRBV6-3; d_call: -; clone_size: -; j_call: TRBJ2-7; cdr3_length: 11; cdr3_aa: CASSYSREQYF; cdr3_nt: TGTGCCAGCAGTTACTCGCGAGAGCAGTACTTC
v_call: TRBV5-1; d_call: -; clone_size: many; j_call: TRBJ1-6; cdr3_length: 14; cdr3_aa: CASSLVQGGSPLHF; cdr3_nt: TGCGCCAGCAGCTTGGTGCAGGGCGGATCACCCCTCCACTTT
v_call: TRBV29-1; d_call: -; clone_size: -; j_call: TRBJ1-2; cdr3_length: 13; cdr3_aa: CSVESGQEYGYTF; cdr3_nt: TGCAGCGTTGAATCAGGGCAGGAATATGGCTACACCTTC
v_call: TRBV6-5; d_call: -; clone_size: -; j_call: TRBJ2-1; cdr3_length: 13; cdr3_aa: CASSYSILYEQFF; cdr3_nt: TGTGCCAGCAGTTACTCGATCTTATATGAGCAGTTCTTC
v_call: TRBV10-3; d_call: TRBD1; clone_size: once; j_call: TRBJ1-1; cdr3_length: 14; cdr3_aa: CAISDPGQGTEAFF; cdr3_nt: TGTGCCATCAGTGACCCGGGACAGGGAACCGAAGCTTTCTTT
v_call: TRBV21-1; d_call: -; clone_size: -; j_call: TRBJ2-7; cdr3_length: 10; cdr3_aa: CASSKRLEYF; cdr3_nt: TGTGCCAGCAGCAAGCGTCTGGAGTACTTC
v_call: TRBV10-3; d_call: -; clone_size: -; j_call: TRBJ2-4; cdr3_length: 14; cdr3_aa: CAISERGSFDIQYF; cdr3_nt: TGTGCCATCAGTGAGAGGGGGAGTTTTGACATTCAGTACTTC
v_call: TRBV20-1; d_call: -; clone_size: -; j_call: TRBJ1-2; cdr3_length: 11; cdr3_aa: CSAPGGGGYTF; cdr3_nt: TGCAGTGCTCCGGGGGGAGGCGGCTACACCTTC
v_call: TRBV6-1; d_call: -; clone_size: many; j_call: TRBJ1-5; cdr3_length: 14; cdr3_aa: CATHQQENNQPQHF; cdr3_nt: TGTGCCACCCACCAACAGGAGAACAATCAGCCCCAGCATTTT
v_call: TRBV7-8; d_call: -; clone_size: few; j_call: TRBJ2-2; cdr3_length: 13; cdr3_aa: CASSLIVTGELFF; cdr3_nt: TGTGCCAGCAGCTTAATAGTCACCGGGGAGCTGTTTTTT
v_call: TRBV20-1; d_call: TRBD2; clone_size: few; j_call: TRBJ2-3; cdr3_length: 16; cdr3_aa: CSASGLAGVETDTQYF; cdr3_nt: TGCAGTGCTAGCGGACTAGCGGGAGTAGAGACAGATACGCAGTATTTT
v_call: TRBV11-2; d_call: -; clone_size: -; j_call: TRBJ2-7; cdr3_length: 13; cdr3_aa: CASSWDLSYEQCF; cdr3_nt: TGTGCCAGCAGCTGGGACTTATCCTACGAGCAGTGCTTC
v_call: TRBV7-2; d_call: -; clone_size: many; j_call: TRBJ1-5; cdr3_length: 13; cdr3_aa: CASSRIGDQPQHF; cdr3_nt: TGTGCCAGCAGCAGAATCGGGGATCAGCCCCAGCATTTT
v_call: TRBV7-2; d_call: -; clone_size: many; j_call: TRBJ2-3; cdr3_length: 11; cdr3_aa: CASSPGVAQYF; cdr3_nt: TGTGCCAGCAGCCCCGGGGTAGCGCAGTATTTT
v_call: TRBV12-3/TRBV12-4; d_call: -; clone_size: few; j_call: TRBJ1-5; cdr3_length: 15; cdr3_aa: CASSFGRVSNQPQHF; cdr3_nt: TGTGCCAGCAGTTTCGGCAGGGTAAGCAATCAGCCCCAGCATTTT
v_call: TRBV7-2; d_call: -; clone_size: -; j_call: TRBJ1-2; cdr3_length: 14; cdr3_aa: CASSPGPRDYGYTF; cdr3_nt: TGTGCCAGCAGCCCGGGACCTAGGGACTATGGCTACACCTTC
v_call: TRBV7-2; d_call: TRBD1; clone_size: -; j_call: TRBJ1-2; cdr3_length: 15; cdr3_aa: CASSLRTGEAYGYTF; cdr3_nt: TGTGCCAGCAGCTTACGGACAGGCGAAGCCTATGGCTACACCTTC
v_call: TRBV5-1; d_call: -; clone_size: -; j_call: TRBJ2-3; cdr3_length: 14; cdr3_aa: CASSSTGLTDTQYF; cdr3_nt: TGCGCCAGCAGCTCGACGGGACTTACAGATACGCAGTATTTT
v_call: TRBV18; d_call: -; clone_size: -; j_call: TRBJ2-7; cdr3_length: 15; cdr3_aa: CASSPSLTLPYEQYF; cdr3_nt: TGTGCCAGCTCACCATCTCTGACCCTTCCCTACGAGCAGTACTTC
v_call: TRBV13; d_call: TRBD1; clone_size: few; j_call: TRBJ1-1; cdr3_length: 14; cdr3_aa: CASSSADRGKEAFF; cdr3_nt: TGTGCCAGCAGCTCAGCGGACAGGGGGAAAGAAGCTTTCTTT
v_call: TRBV27; d_call: TRBD2; clone_size: -; j_call: TRBJ2-3; cdr3_length: 14; cdr3_aa: CASRTGTSTDTQYF; cdr3_nt: TGTGCCAGCAGAACCGGGACTAGTACAGATACGCAGTATTTT
v_call: TRBV5-1; d_call: -; clone_size: -; j_call: TRBJ2-2; cdr3_length: 15; cdr3_aa: CASSLEGLAIGELFF; cdr3_nt: TGCGCCAGCAGCTTGGAAGGTCTAGCGATCGGGGAGCTGTTTTTT
v_call: TRBV29-1; d_call: -; clone_size: -; j_call: TRBJ2-3; cdr3_length: 13; cdr3_aa: CSNKARFTDTQYF; cdr3_nt: TGCAGCAATAAGGCTCGGTTCACAGATACGCAGTATTTT